The clone carrying this TCR beta chain was seen just once. Antigen unknown. Amplification of TCR alpha and beta CDR3 regions from RNA used iRepertoire nested multiplex PCR. For one-step reverse transcription and amplification, 100-400 ng of tissue mRNA or PBMC total RNA was used. One entry per CDR3 protein results from TCRdb running MiXCR on the multiplex PCR reads. This table has 9,500 to 12,000 distinct CDR3 sequences, 50% to 65% appearing once. This entry is derived from a study of glioma-infiltrating T cells. Whole-study findings and limits: Only very few CDR3 sequences appeared in both tissue and blood.

CDR3 length: 15 residues. Looked up from germline, CDR1 is MDHEN and CDR2 is SYDVKM. Source material: glioma tissue, nonneoplastic brain tissue, or PBMCs (not recorded which). The receptor was derived from a human donor with low-grade glioma or glioblastoma, undergoing nonglioma brain surgery, or in good health (not recorded which). V usage is TRBV28 and J usage is TRBJ1-5; 10 positions agree with TRBD1. This CDR3 is CGRGGTGVNHQPQHF. The CDR3 bases are TGTGGCAGGGGTGGGACAGGGGTTAATCATCAGCCCCAGCATTTT.